This is a list of T cell receptor beta chains from one sample in a study of CD8 T cell repertoires and HIV-1 epitope variants. These receptors' targets are unknown. TCRdb keeps only in-frame clones here, not all; method: immunoSEQ multiplex PCR. The data contain around 6,100 clones, approximately 70% of them singletons. The sample comprised cultured CD8+ T cells derived from PBMCs. Receptor source: a male donor with HIV. Both conserved end residues are part of each CDR3. D genes are given only for firm matches. Clone size, where shown, is once, few, many, or a class for clones that have expanded.

clone size: once
J gene: TRBJ2-4
V gene: TRBV7-8
D gene: TRBD1
CDR3 DNA: TGTGCCAGCAGCCCCCTCCCGGGACAGGGAGAGTTACGGGGAACGGCCAAAAACATTCAGTACTTC
CDR3 protein: CASSPLPGQGELRGTAKNIQYF

clone size: .
J gene: TRBJ2-1
V gene: TRBV19
D gene: .
CDR3 DNA: TGTGCCAGTAGCTGGGGTGGGGACAATGAGCAGTTCTTC
CDR3 protein: CASSWGGDNEQFF

clone size: .
J gene: TRBJ1-1
V gene: TRBV7-8
D gene: TRBD1
CDR3 DNA: TGTGCCAGCAGCCCAGGGGGCTCAGGCACTGAAGCTTTCTTT
CDR3 protein: CASSPGGSGTEAFF

clone size: .
J gene: TRBJ2-7
V gene: TRBV6-6
D gene: .
CDR3 DNA: TGTGCCAGCAGTACTGAGTCGTGGGTCTACGAGCAGTACTTC
CDR3 protein: CASSTESWVYEQYF

clone size: .
J gene: TRBJ1-1
V gene: TRBV11-1
D gene: .
CDR3 DNA: TGTGCCAGCAGCTTATTTCCAGGGATGGCGAACACTGAAGCTTTCTTT
CDR3 protein: CASSLFPGMANTEAFF

clone size: .
J gene: TRBJ1-2
V gene: TRBV21-1
D gene: .
CDR3 DNA: TGTGGTTCGACAAGGGCGGGTGGCTACACCTTC
CDR3 protein: CGSTRAGGYTF

clone size: .
J gene: TRBJ2-1
V gene: TRBV2
D gene: .
CDR3 DNA: TGTGCCAGCGCGGGAATGTGGAAGAATGAGCAGTTCTTC
CDR3 protein: CASAGMWKNEQFF

clone size: few
J gene: TRBJ1-2
V gene: TRBV7-9
D gene: .
CDR3 DNA: TGTGCCAGCAGCTACCCAACGACGGGGACTTATGGCTACACCTTC
CDR3 protein: CASSYPTTGTYGYTF

clone size: few
J gene: TRBJ1-6
V gene: TRBV9
D gene: .
CDR3 DNA: TGTGCCAGCAGCGTAGGGACAGCGGTTTATAATTCACCCCTCCACTTT
CDR3 protein: CASSVGTAVYNSPLHF

clone size: once
J gene: TRBJ2-1
V gene: TRBV27
D gene: TRBD2
CDR3 DNA: TGTGCCAGCAGTCCCCGAGCGGGAGTGAAGAACAATGAGCAGTTCTTC
CDR3 protein: CASSPRAGVKNNEQFF

clone size: .
J gene: TRBJ1-1
V gene: TRBV5-1
D gene: .
CDR3 DNA: TGCGCCAGCAGCTATTCACAGGGCACTGAAGCTTTCTTT
CDR3 protein: CASSYSQGTEAFF

clone size: .
J gene: TRBJ1-1
V gene: TRBV19
D gene: .
CDR3 DNA: TGTGCCAGTACCCTGGGACTCTACACTGAAGCTTTCTTT
CDR3 protein: CASTLGLYTEAFF

clone size: few
J gene: TRBJ2-7
V gene: TRBV7-9
D gene: TRBD1
CDR3 DNA: TGTGCCAGCAGCTCCCGAGGACAGGGCCCCTACGAGCAGTACTTC
CDR3 protein: CASSSRGQGPYEQYF

clone size: .
J gene: TRBJ2-1
V gene: TRBV12-2
D gene: .
CDR3 DNA: TGTGCAAGTCGCTTAGAACGGACAGGGTTTCATAGCTCCTACAATGAGCAGTTCTTC
CDR3 protein: CASRLERTGFHSSYNEQFF

clone size: .
J gene: TRBJ2-1
V gene: TRBV7-8
D gene: .
CDR3 DNA: TGTGCCAGCAGCTCTCAGACAGCTATGGAGCAGTTCTTC
CDR3 protein: CASSSQTAMEQFF

clone size: .
J gene: TRBJ1-6
V gene: TRBV7-9
D gene: .
CDR3 DNA: TGTGCCAGCAGCCCGATAGTAGGGAACAATTCACCCCTCCACTTT
CDR3 protein: CASSPIVGNNSPLHF

clone size: .
J gene: TRBJ2-7
V gene: TRBV28
D gene: .
CDR3 DNA: TGTGCCAGCAGTCCCCGGACCGTTGCCTACGAGCAGTACTTC
CDR3 protein: CASSPRTVAYEQYF

clone size: .
J gene: TRBJ1-2
V gene: TRBV7-9
D gene: TRBD1
CDR3 DNA: TGTGCCAGCAGCTTAGCCGGGACAGGGAACTATGGCTACACCTTC
CDR3 protein: CASSLAGTGNYGYTF

clone size: few
J gene: TRBJ1-5
V gene: TRBV19
D gene: TRBD1
CDR3 DNA: TGTGCCAGCCGACAGGGGGCGAGCAATCAGCCCCAGCATTTT
CDR3 protein: CASRQGASNQPQHF

clone size: .
J gene: TRBJ2-4
V gene: TRBV5-4
D gene: .
CDR3 DNA: TGTGCCAGCAGGTTAGACCGGGACGGCAAAAACATTCAGTACTTC
CDR3 protein: CASRLDRDGKNIQYF

clone size: .
J gene: TRBJ1-1
V gene: TRBV7-2
D gene: .
CDR3 DNA: TGTGCCAGCAGCTTAGGGGAGTCGGGCACTGAAGCTTTCTTT
CDR3 protein: CASSLGESGTEAFF

clone size: .
J gene: TRBJ2-7
V gene: TRBV11-2
D gene: TRBD1
CDR3 DNA: TGTGCCAGCAGCTCGTCGACAGGGGCGAACGAGCAGTACTTC
CDR3 protein: CASSSSTGANEQYF

clone size: .
J gene: TRBJ1-5
V gene: TRBV4-2
D gene: .
CDR3 DNA: TGTGCCAGCAGCCAAACACCGGGCAATCAGCCCCAGCATTTT
CDR3 protein: CASSQTPGNQPQHF

clone size: .
J gene: TRBJ2-1
V gene: TRBV19
D gene: TRBD2
CDR3 DNA: TGTGCCAGTAATCCCCCTAGCGGGGGTTCTGAGCAGTTCTTC
CDR3 protein: CASNPPSGGSEQFF

clone size: .
J gene: TRBJ2-7
V gene: TRBV5-6
D gene: .
CDR3 DNA: TGTGCCAGCAGCTTCGGGGATTCCACCTACGAGCAGTACTTC
CDR3 protein: CASSFGDSTYEQYF

clone size: .
J gene: TRBJ2-1
V gene: TRBV6-5
D gene: .
CDR3 DNA: TGTGCCAGCAGTTACTCGACAAGCGTTAGCCACAATGAGCAGTTCTTC
CDR3 protein: CASSYSTSVSHNEQFF

clone size: .
J gene: TRBJ2-3
V gene: TRBV7-9
D gene: TRBD2
CDR3 DNA: TGTGCCAGCAGCTCCCTGACTAGCGGCACAGATACGCAGTATTTT
CDR3 protein: CASSSLTSGTDTQYF